This T cell receptor beta chain is drawn from a study of blood T cells in healthy people across ages. Next came a second PCR, run for roughly 7 to 12 cycles, which used a sample-barcoded 5' primer along with a J-beta primer mix. TCRdb fed the 5' RACE reads into MiXCR, producing one record per CDR3 protein. The table lists around 1,800,000 distinct CDR3 sequences, about two fifths of them singletons. CDR3 length: 16 amino acids. Germline CDR1 SQVTM, CDR2 ANQGSEA. V shed 6 bases and J shed 1 base, with 21 bases lying between them. This clonotype was sampled from a human donor in good health. This chain uses TRBV29-1 with TRBJ1-1; a weak D match, TRBD1 (6 bases). The source material was blood. For the CDR3, the DNA is TGCAGCGTCCGTCCTAGTAGAACAGGGACGAACACTGAAGCTTTCTTT. Translating gives CSVRPSRTGTNTEAFF. Full variable domain (missing parts from reference TRBV29-1 and TRBJ1-1): SAVISQKPSRDICQRGTSLTIQCQVDSQVTMMFWYRQQPGQSLTLIATANQGSEATYESGFVIDKFPISRPNLTFSTLTVSNMSPEDSSIYLCSVRPSRTGTNTEAFFGQGTRLTVV.